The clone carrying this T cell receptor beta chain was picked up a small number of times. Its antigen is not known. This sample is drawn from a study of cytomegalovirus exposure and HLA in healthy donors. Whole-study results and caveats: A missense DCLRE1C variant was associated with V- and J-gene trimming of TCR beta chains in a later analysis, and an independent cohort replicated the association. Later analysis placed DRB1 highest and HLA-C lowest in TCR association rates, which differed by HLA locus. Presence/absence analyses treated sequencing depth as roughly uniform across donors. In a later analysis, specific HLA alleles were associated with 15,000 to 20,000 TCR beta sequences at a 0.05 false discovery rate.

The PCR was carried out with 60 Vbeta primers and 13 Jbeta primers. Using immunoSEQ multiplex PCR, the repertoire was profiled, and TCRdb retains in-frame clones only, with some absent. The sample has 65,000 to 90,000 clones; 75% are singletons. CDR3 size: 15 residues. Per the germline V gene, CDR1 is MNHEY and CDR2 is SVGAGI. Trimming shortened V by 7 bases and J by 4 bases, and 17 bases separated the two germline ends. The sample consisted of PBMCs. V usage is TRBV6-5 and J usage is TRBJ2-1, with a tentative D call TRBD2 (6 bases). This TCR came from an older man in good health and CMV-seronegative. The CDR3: CASMRMEGPYNEQFF. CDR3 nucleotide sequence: TGTGCCAGCATGCGGATGGAGGGGCCATACAATGAGCAGTTCTTC.